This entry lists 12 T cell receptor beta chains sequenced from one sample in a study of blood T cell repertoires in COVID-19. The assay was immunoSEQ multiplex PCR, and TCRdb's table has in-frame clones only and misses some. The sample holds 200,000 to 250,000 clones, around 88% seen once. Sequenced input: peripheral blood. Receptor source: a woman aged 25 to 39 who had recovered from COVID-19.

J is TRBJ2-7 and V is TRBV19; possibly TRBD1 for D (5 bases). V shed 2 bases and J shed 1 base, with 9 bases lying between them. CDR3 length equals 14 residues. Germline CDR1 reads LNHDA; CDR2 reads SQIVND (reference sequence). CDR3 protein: CASSIKTDSYEQYF. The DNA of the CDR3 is TGTGCCAGTAGTATAAAGACAGATTCCTACGAGCAGTACTTC.

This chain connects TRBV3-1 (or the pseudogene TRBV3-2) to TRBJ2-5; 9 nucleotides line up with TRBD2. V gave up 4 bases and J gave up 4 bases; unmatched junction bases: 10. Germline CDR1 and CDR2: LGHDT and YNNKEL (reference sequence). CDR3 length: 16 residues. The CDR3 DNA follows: TGTGCCAGCAGCCCAGGGAGCGGGGGGAGGTTAGAGACCCAGTACTTC. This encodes CASSPGSGGRLETQYF.

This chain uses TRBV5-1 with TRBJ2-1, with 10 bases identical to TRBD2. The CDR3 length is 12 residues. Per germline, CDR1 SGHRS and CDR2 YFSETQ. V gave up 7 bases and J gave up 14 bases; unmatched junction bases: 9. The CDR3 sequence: CASSNPSGGEFF. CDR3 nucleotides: TGCGCCAGCTCAAATCCTAGCGGGGGAGAGTTCTTC.

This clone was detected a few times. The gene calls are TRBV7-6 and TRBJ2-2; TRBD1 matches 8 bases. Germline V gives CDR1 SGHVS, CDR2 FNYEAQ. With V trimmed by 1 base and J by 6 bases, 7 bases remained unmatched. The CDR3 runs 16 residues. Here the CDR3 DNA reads TGTGCCAGCAGCTTAGTACAGGGGGGAACCTCCGGGGAGCTGTTTTTT. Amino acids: CASSLVQGGTSGELFF.

The CDR3 DNA is TGTGCCAGCTCACCACAGTCAGGAGAGCAGTACTTC. It yields the protein CASSPQSGEQYF. The J gene is TRBJ2-7, the V gene TRBV18; D not certain. Trimming stripped 1 base from V and 7 bases from J, with 8 bases between. Germline V CDR1 and CDR2: KGHSH, LQKENI. This CDR3 is 12 amino acids long.

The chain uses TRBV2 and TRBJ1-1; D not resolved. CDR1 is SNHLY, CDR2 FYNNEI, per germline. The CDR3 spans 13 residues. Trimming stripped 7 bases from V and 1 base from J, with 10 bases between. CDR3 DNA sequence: TGTGCCAGCAACAGTAGAGCGAACACTGAAGCTTTCTTT. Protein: CASNSRANTEAFF.

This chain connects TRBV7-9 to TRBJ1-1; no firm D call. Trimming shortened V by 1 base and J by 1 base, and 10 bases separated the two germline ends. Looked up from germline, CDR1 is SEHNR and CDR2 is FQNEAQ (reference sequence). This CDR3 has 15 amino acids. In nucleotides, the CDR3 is TGTGCCAGCAGCTTAGGTAGCAGCTGGAACACTGAAGCTTTCTTT. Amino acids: CASSLGSSWNTEAFF.

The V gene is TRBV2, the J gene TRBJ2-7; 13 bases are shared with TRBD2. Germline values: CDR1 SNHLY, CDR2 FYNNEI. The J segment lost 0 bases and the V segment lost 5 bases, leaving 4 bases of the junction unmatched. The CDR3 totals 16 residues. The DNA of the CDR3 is TGTGCCAGCAGTCAAGGACTAGCGGGGGCCTCCTACGAGCAGTACTTC. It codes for CASSQGLAGASYEQYF. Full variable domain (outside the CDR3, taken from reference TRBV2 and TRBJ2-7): EPEVTQTPSHQVTQMGQEVILRCVPISNHLYFYWYRQILGQKVEFLVSFYNNEISEKSEIFDDQFSVERPDGSNFTLKIRSTKLEDSAMYFCASSQGLAGASYEQYFGPGTRLTVT.

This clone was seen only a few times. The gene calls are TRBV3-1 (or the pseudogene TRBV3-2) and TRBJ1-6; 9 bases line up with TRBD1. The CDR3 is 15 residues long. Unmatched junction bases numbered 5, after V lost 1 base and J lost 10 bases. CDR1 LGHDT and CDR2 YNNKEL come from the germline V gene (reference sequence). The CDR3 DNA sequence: TGTGCCAGCAGCCAAGTGGGGACAGGGACCTCACCCCTCCACTTT. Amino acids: CASSQVGTGTSPLHF.

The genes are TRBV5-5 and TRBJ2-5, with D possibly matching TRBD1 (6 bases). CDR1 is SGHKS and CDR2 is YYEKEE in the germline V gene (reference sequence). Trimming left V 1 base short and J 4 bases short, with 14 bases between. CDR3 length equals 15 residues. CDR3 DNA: TGTGCCAGCAGCTTGTCCGATCGACAGGCAGAGACCCAGTACTTC. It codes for CASSLSDRQAETQYF.

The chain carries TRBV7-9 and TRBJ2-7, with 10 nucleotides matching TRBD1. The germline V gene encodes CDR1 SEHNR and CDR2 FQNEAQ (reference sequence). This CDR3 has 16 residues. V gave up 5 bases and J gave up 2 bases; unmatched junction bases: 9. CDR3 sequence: CASSPTRDRGTYEQYF. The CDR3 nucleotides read TGTGCCAGCAGCCCAACTCGGGACAGGGGTACCTACGAGCAGTACTTC.

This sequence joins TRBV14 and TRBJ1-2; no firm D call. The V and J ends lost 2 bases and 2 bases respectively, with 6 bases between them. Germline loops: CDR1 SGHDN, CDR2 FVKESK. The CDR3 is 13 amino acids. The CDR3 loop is CASSQFVNYGYTF. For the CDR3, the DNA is TGTGCCAGCAGCCAATTTGTAAACTATGGCTACACCTTC.